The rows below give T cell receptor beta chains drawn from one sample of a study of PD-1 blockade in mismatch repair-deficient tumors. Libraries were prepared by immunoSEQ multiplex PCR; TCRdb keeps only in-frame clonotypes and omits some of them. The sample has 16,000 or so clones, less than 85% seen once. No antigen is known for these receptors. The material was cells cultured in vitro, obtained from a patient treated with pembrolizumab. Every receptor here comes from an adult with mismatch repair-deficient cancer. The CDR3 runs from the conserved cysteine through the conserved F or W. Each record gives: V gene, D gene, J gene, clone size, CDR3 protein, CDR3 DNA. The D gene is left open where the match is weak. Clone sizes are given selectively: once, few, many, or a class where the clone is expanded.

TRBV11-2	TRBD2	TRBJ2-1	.	CASSSASGINEQFF	TGTGCCAGCAGCTCGGCGAGCGGGATTAATGAGCAGTTCTTC
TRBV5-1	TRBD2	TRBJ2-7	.	CASSPLAGAPYEQYF	TGCGCCAGCAGCCCTTTAGCGGGAGCCCCCTACGAGCAGTACTTC
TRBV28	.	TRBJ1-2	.	CASSEPDSDANYGYTF	TGTGCCAGCAGCGAACCCGACAGCGATGCTAACTATGGCTACACCTTC
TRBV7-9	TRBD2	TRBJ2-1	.	CASSRGLAVNNEQFF	TGTGCCAGCAGCAGGGGACTAGCGGTTAACAATGAGCAGTTCTTC
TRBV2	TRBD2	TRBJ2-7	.	CASSYPSGSTYEQYF	TGTGCCAGCAGTTACCCTAGCGGGAGTACCTACGAGCAGTACTTC
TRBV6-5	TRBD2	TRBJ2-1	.	CASSPAGGRDNEQFF	TGTGCCAGCAGCCCAGCGGGAGGGCGGGACAATGAGCAGTTCTTC
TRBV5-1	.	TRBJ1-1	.	CASSLLGTPMNTEAFF	TGCGCCAGCAGCTTGTTGGGGACGCCCATGAACACTGAAGCTTTCTTT
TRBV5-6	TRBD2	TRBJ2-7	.	CASTSLGGPGDEQYF	TGTGCCAGCACCTCTCTGGGAGGGCCGGGGGACGAGCAGTACTTC
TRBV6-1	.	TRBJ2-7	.	CASSAGRGNYEQYF	TGTGCCAGCAGCGCGGGGCGGGGAAATTACGAGCAGTACTTC
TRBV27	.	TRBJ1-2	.	CASSPRPGGYGYTF	TGTGCCAGCAGTCCCCGGCCAGGTGGCTATGGCTACACCTTC
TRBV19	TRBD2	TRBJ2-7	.	CASSIGTSGSSQYF	TGTGCCAGTAGTATTGGGACTAGCGGGAGTTCTCAGTACTTC
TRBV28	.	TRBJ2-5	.	CASSRQETQYF	TGTGCCAGTTCCAGACAAGAGACCCAGTACTTC
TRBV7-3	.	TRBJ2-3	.	CASSLTGSRRTDTQYF	TGTGCCAGCAGCTTAACGGGCTCGCGACGCACAGATACGCAGTATTTT
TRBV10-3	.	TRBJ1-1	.	CAISVRDNTEAFF	TGTGCCATCAGTGTCAGGGATAACACTGAAGCTTTCTTT
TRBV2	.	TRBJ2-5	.	CANKRDQAETQYF	TGTGCCAACAAACGGGACCAGGCGGAGACCCAGTACTTC
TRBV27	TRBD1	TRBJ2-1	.	CASSLLGRGTGVYNEQFF	TGTGCCAGCAGTTTATTAGGCCGGGGGACAGGGGTATACAATGAGCAGTTCTTC
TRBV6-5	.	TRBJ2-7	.	CASSHRNRFSYEQYF	TGTGCCAGCAGTCACCGGAACAGGTTCTCTTACGAGCAGTACTTC
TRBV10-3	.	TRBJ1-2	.	CAISDIGQPTF	TGTGCCATCAGTGACATCGGCCAGCCCACCTTC
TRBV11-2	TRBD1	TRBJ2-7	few	CASSSGTGGYEQYF	TGTGCCAGCAGCTCCGGGACAGGGGGTTACGAGCAGTACTTC
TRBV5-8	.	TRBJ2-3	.	CASSPSWGDWNTDTQYF	TGTGCCAGCAGCCCCTCATGGGGGGATTGGAACACAGATACGCAGTATTTT
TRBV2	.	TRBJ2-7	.	CASSAMGTTYEQYF	TGTGCCAGCAGTGCCATGGGGACAACCTACGAGCAGTACTTC
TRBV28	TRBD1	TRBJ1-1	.	CAARGVRAPPAFF	TGTGCCGCCAGGGGGGTGAGAGCCCCTCCGGCTTTCTTT
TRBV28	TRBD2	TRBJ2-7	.	CASSSGLASYEQYF	TGTGCCAGCAGTTCGGGACTAGCCTCCTACGAGCAGTACTTC
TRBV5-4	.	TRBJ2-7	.	CASSLSGWVSGLNEQYF	TGTGCCAGCAGCTTATCGGGATGGGTATCAGGGCTCAACGAGCAGTACTTC
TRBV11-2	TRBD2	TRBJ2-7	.	CASSLVGLAGSGEQYF	TGTGCCAGCAGCTTAGTCGGGCTAGCGGGATCTGGCGAGCAGTACTTC
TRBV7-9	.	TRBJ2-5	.	CASSLVGSQETQYF	TGTGCCAGCAGCTTAGTAGGGTCCCAAGAGACCCAGTACTTC
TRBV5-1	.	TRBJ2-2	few	CASSPPWSGEAGELFF	TGCGCCAGCAGTCCCCCCTGGTCCGGGGAGGCCGGGGAGCTGTTTTTT
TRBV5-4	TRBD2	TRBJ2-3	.	CASSLLAGAGDTQYF	TGTGCCAGCAGCTTACTAGCGGGAGCGGGAGATACGCAGTATTTT
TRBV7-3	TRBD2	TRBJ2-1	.	CASSLLADLGGEQFF	TGTGCCAGCAGCTTACTAGCGGACCTGGGTGGTGAGCAGTTCTTC
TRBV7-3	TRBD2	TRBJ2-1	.	CAARENNEQFF	TGTGCCGCGCGGGAGAACAATGAGCAGTTCTTC
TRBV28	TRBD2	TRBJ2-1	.	CASSLRSGSLNEQFF	TGTGCCAGCAGTTTACGGAGCGGGAGTTTGAATGAGCAGTTCTTC
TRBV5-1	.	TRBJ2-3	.	CASSTRDGPGTDTQYF	TGCGCCAGCAGCACCCGGGACGGACCGGGCACAGATACGCAGTATTTT
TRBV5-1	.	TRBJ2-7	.	CASSPSSGNYEQYF	TGCGCCAGCAGCCCGAGTTCAGGGAACTACGAGCAGTACTTC
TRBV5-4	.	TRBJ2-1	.	CASSLPASGEQFF	TGTGCCAGCAGCTTGCCGGCATCCGGTGAGCAGTTCTTC
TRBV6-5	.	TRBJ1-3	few	CASSYSQGAGNTIYF	TGTGCCAGCAGTTACTCCCAAGGGGCTGGAAACACCATATATTTT
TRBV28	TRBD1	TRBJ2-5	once	CASSSRDRLQETQYF	TGTGCCAGCAGTTCCCGGGACAGACTTCAAGAGACCCAGTACTTC
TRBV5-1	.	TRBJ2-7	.	CASSSAGTYEQYF	TGCGCCAGCAGTTCAGCGGGCACCTACGAGCAGTACTTC